This TCR beta chain is from a study of identical twins. TCRdb re-derived calls from the 5' RACE reads in MiXCR, one entry per CDR3 protein. The sample has fewer than 500,000 distinct CDR3 sequences, 14% seen once. There are a few counts of this clonotype. In germline, CDR1 is MNHEY, CDR2 SVGEGT. This CDR3 comprises 16 residues. V shed 1 base, J shed 6 bases, and the junction held 7 bases outside the gene matches. Separately, the same data were catalogued under a study of yellow fever vaccine responses in identical twins.

This TCR came from a woman aged 18-35 years in good health. The specimen sequenced was CD4+ T cells sorted from blood. The rearrangement joins TRBV6-2 or TRBV6-3 to TRBJ2-1, with TRBD2 matching over 9 bases. DNA of the CDR3: TGTGCCAGCAGTTACTTTGGCGGGAGGGCCCGCAATGAGCAGTTCTTC. It encodes CASSYFGGRARNEQFF.